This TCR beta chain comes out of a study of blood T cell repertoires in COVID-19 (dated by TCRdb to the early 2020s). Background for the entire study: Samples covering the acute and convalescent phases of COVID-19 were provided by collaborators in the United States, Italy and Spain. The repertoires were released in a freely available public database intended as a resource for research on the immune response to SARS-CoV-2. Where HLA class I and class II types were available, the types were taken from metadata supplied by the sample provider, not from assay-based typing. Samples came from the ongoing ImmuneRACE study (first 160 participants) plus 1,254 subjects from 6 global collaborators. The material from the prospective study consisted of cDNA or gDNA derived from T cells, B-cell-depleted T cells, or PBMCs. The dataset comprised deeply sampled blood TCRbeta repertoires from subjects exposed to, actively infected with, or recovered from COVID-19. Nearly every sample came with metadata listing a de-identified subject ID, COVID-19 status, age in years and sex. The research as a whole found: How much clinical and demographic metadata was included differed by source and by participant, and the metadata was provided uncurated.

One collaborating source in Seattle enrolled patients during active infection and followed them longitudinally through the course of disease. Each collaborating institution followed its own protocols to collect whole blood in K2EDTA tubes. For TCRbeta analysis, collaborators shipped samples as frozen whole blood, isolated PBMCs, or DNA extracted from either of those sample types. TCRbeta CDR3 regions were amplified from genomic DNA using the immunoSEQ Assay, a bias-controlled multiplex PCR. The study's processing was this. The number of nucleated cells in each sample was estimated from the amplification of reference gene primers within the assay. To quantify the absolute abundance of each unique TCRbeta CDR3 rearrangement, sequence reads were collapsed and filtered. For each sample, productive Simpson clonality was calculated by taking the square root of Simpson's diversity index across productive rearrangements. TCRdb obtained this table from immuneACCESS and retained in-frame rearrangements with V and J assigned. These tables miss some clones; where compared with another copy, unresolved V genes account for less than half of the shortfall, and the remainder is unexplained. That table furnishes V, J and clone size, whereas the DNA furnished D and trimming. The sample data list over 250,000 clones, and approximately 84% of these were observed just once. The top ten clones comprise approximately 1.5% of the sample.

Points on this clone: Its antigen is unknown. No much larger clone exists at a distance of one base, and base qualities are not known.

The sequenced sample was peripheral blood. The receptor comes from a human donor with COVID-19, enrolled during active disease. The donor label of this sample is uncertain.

The DNA sequence reads TGTGCCAGCAGCCTGCTAGCGGGAGTCACAGATACGCAGTATTTT. Its translation reads: CASSLLAGVTDTQYF. The sequence links TRBV3-1 (or the pseudogene TRBV3-2) to TRBJ2-3; TRBD2 agrees with 10 junctional bases. CDR1 LGHDT and CDR2 YNNKEL are derived from the germline V gene (reference sequence). After removal of 4 bases from V and 2 bases from J, the junction retains 3 bases not matched to a gene. The CDR3 contains 15 residues, cysteine and phenylalanine counted. Here the CDR3 DNA is all that survives: 45 bases in frame from base 1.